These 16 T cell receptor beta chains were sequenced from one sample in a study of cytomegalovirus exposure and HLA in healthy donors. PCR employed 60 Vbeta and 13 Jbeta primers. The table came from immunoSEQ multiplex PCR; TCRdb's copy has only in-frame clones and leaves some out. The sample has roughly 150,000 clones, around 85% seen once. The sequenced sample was PBMCs. The receptors were gathered from a boy aged 2-15 years in good health and CMV-seronegative.

This chain joins TRBV11-2 and TRBJ2-3; D is ambiguous. Germline V CDR1 and CDR2: SGHAT, FQNNGV. CDR3 length equals 13 residues. V lost 0 bases, J lost 8 bases, and 9 bases lay in between. As DNA, the CDR3 is TGTGCCAGCAGCTTAGATCAACAAACTACGCAGTATTTT. Its protein product is CASSLDQQTTQYF.

In regard to this clone: The sample contains more than one DNA sequence encoding this CDR3. The J gene is TRBJ1-2, the V gene TRBV7-9; TRBD1 matches 8 bases. This CDR3 is 13 amino acids long. Germline CDR1 SEHNR, CDR2 FQNEAQ (reference sequence). Trimming took 6 bases from V and 4 from J; bases not matched to a gene: 4. CDR3 sequence reads: CASSPDRGYGYTF. CDR3 bases: TGTGCCAGCAGTCCCGACAGGGGCTATGGCTACACCTTC.

Here the CDR3 DNA reads TGTGCCAGCAGTTCCGGACAGGGATCTATCTATGGCTACACCTTC. Encoded protein: CASSSGQGSIYGYTF. The chain has TRBV28 and TRBJ1-2, with 8 bases matching TRBD1. This CDR3 contains 15 residues. CDR1 MDHEN and CDR2 SYDVKM come from the germline V gene. V dropped 4 bases and J dropped 4; count of bases not matched to a gene: 8.

V and J are TRBV11-3 and TRBJ2-1; tentative D call: TRBD2 (6 bases). In germline, CDR1 is SGHNT, CDR2 YENEEA. CDR3 length equals 16 residues. V was shortened by 0 bases and J by 4 bases, with 13 bases between the two germline ends. The CDR3 sequence: CASSLEVAADYNEQFF. DNA for the CDR3: TGTGCCAGCAGCTTAGAAGTAGCGGCTGATTACAATGAGCAGTTCTTC. Supplemented by reference TRBV11-3 and TRBJ2-1, the full variable domain reads EAGVVQSPRYKIIEKKQPVAFWCNPISGHNTLYWYLQNLGQGPELLIRYENEEAVDDSQLPKDRFSAERLKGVDSTLKIQPAELGDSAVYLCASSLEVAADYNEQFFGPGTRLTVL.

This clone occurred once. The chain recombines TRBV11-2 with TRBJ2-3; tentatively, D is TRBD2 (6 bases). CDR1 is SGHAT and CDR2 is FQNNGV in the germline V gene. This CDR3 is 17 amino acids long. The germline V and J ends were trimmed by 1 base and 7 bases, with 21 bases remaining between them. The CDR3 bases are TGTGCCAGCAGCTTAGGAGCTCAGGGTGGGGGGACGCATACGCAGTATTTT. Translated, it gives CASSLGAQGGGTHTQYF. Full variable domain (rest looked up from reference TRBV11-2 and TRBJ2-3): EAGVAQSPRYKIIEKRQSVAFWCNPISGHATLYWYQQILGQGPKLLIQFQNNGVVDDSQLPKDRFSAERLKGVDSTLKIQPAKLEDSAVYLCASSLGAQGGGTHTQYFGPGTRLTVL.

The rearrangement joins TRBV5-1 to TRBJ2-2; 7 positions match TRBD2. Germline loops: CDR1 SGHRS, CDR2 YFSETQ. The CDR3 runs to 18 residues. V was pared by 4 bases and J by 2 bases, with 14 bases of the junction left unmatched. The CDR3 DNA follows: TGCGCCAGCAGCCCCCTAACTGCAGTGACTAGCAACACCGGGGAGCTGTTTTTT. As protein: CASSPLTAVTSNTGELFF. The complete variable domain, with remaining parts taken from reference TRBV5-1 and TRBJ2-2, reads KAGVTQTPRYLIKTRGQQVTLSCSPISGHRSVSWYQQTPGQGLQFLFEYFSETQRNKGNFPGRFSGRQFSNSRSEMNVSTLELGDSALYLCASSPLTAVTSNTGELFFGEGSRLTVL.

V gene TRBV7-9 combines with J gene TRBJ2-2; 7 bases map to TRBD2. The CDR3 covers 16 residues. Germline values: CDR1 SEHNR, CDR2 FQNEAQ (reference sequence). Losses at the gene ends were 8 bases for V and 2 bases for J; bases not matched to a gene: 11. The DNA of the CDR3 is TGTGCCAGCCCCGCGGGGAGCGGGACTAACACCGGGGAGCTGTTTTTT. Its protein product is CASPAGSGTNTGELFF.

The genes are TRBV6-4 and TRBJ2-3, with D maybe TRBD2 (6 bases). Germline V gene lookup returns CDR1 MRHNA and CDR2 SNTAGT. Trimming left V 4 bases short and J 2 bases short, with 16 bases between. The CDR3 has 16 amino acids. This CDR3 reads CASSGDSGSPTDTQYF. As DNA, the CDR3 is TGTGCCAGCAGTGGTGATAGCGGAAGCCCCACAGATACGCAGTATTTT.

The chain links TRBV27 to TRBJ2-1; D is possibly TRBD1 (6 bases). The CDR3 sequence is 14 residues long. Per germline, CDR1 MNHEY and CDR2 SMNVEV (reference sequence). Trimming cost V 1 base and J 6 bases, with 10 bases left between them. As DNA, the CDR3 is TGTGCCAGCAGTTTATTCCTGGGGGCCAATGAGCAGTTCTTC. It translates to CASSLFLGANEQFF.

The chain employs TRBV15 and TRBJ2-1, with 8 bases lining up with TRBD2. The ends lost 0 bases at V and 9 bases at J; junction bases unmatched: 10. The CDR3 loop spans 16 amino acids. CDR1 is LNHNV and CDR2 is YYDKDF in the germline V gene (reference sequence). CDR3 region: CATSRDGGFGRGEQFF. In DNA, the CDR3 is TGTGCCACCAGCAGAGATGGGGGATTCGGGAGGGGTGAGCAGTTCTTC.

This rearrangement joins TRBV28 to TRBJ2-3; 7 bases align to TRBD2. J gave up 6 bases and V 7 bases, and 13 bases lay outside the gene matches. Germline V lookup: CDR1 MDHEN, CDR2 SYDVKM. The CDR3 has 15 residues. This CDR3 reads CASTPGLLLGDTQYF. In DNA form, the CDR3 reads TGTGCCAGCACCCCGGGACTATTGTTGGGCGATACGCAGTATTTT.

The J gene is TRBJ1-1, the V gene TRBV5-6; a possible D gene is TRBD1 (5 bases). This CDR3 comprises 18 residues. Germline V gives CDR1 SGHDT, CDR2 YYEEEE. V was cut by 0 bases and J by 5 bases, with 23 bases left in between. The CDR3 is CASSLAGLGGGVLTEAFF. The DNA for the CDR3 is TGTGCCAGCAGCTTGGCAGGGCTTGGCGGGGGGGTCTTGACTGAAGCTTTCTTT. Full variable domain (remainder filled in from reference TRBV5-6 and TRBJ1-1): DAGVTQSPTHLIKTRGQQVTLRCSPKSGHDTVSWYQQALGQGPQFIFQYYEEEERQRGNFPDRFSGHQFPNYSSELNVNALLLGDSALYLCASSLAGLGGGVLTEAFFGQGTRLTVV.

In this sample, this clone turned up a few times. The rearrangement uses TRBV5-1 and TRBJ1-1; D perhaps matches TRBD1 (5 bases). Trimming removed 7 bases at V and 11 bases at J, with 27 bases between. The CDR3 has 15 amino acids. Germline loops: CDR1 SGHRS, CDR2 YFSETQ. This CDR3 is CASAYKGLDPREAFF. In DNA, the CDR3 is TGCGCCAGCGCGTATAAGGGGCTCGACCCACGTGAGGCTTTCTTT.

The chain has TRBV27 and TRBJ2-7, with D perhaps matching TRBD1 (6 bases). Germline CDR1 MNHEY, CDR2 SMNVEV (reference sequence). There are 14 residues in the CDR3. Trimming took 5 bases from V and 6 from J, leaving 17 bases between them. Written as DNA, the CDR3 is TGTGCCAGCAGTCCGTCCGGGACCAGGGGCGAGCAGTACTTC. Amino acids: CASSPSGTRGEQYF.

This chain uses TRBV5-6 with TRBJ2-5; D is possibly TRBD2 (5 bases). CDR1 and CDR2 (germline): SGHDT, YYEEEE. The CDR3 contains 13 residues. Trimming removed 5 bases from V and 5 bases from J, with 13 bases in between. The CDR3 sequence: CASSPRDRETQYF. CDR3 nucleotide sequence: TGTGCCAGCAGTCCCCGGGATCGGGAGACCCAGTACTTC.

V and J are TRBV7-2 and TRBJ1-1; 8 nucleotides align to TRBD1. The germline gives CDR1 SGHTA, CDR2 FQGNSA. The CDR3 is 15 amino acids. J was trimmed by 7 bases and V by 4 bases; bases with no gene match: 11. The CDR3 reads CASSSGWTGLIEAFF. The CDR3 DNA is TGTGCCAGCAGCTCCGGCTGGACAGGGCTGATTGAAGCTTTCTTT.